Here is one T cell receptor (beta chain) with its context. This entry belongs to a study of blood T cell repertoires in COVID-19. Study overall: The United States, Italy and Spain were the sources of the acute and convalescent COVID-19 samples. Nucleic acid was either cDNA or gDNA, and it came from T cells, B-cell-depleted T cells, or PBMCs.

The germline gives CDR1 SGHTA, CDR2 FQGTGA. The CDR3 length is 16 residues. V was pared by 5 bases and J by 6 bases, with 16 bases of the junction left unmatched. Sequencing used immunoSEQ multiplex PCR; TCRdb keeps in-frame clones, though not all of them. This table holds some 120,000 clones, approximately 83% found once. The chain is built from TRBV7-3 and TRBJ2-7; 7 bases map to TRBD2. Sample: peripheral blood. The clonotype was recovered from a man older than 75 with active or convalescent COVID-19. This chain's CDR3 is CASSPNSGGSGGEQYF. CDR3 DNA sequence: TGTGCCAGCAGCCCCAATTCGGGGGGAAGCGGAGGCGAGCAGTACTTC.